The clone carrying this T cell receptor beta chain was observed a single time. Its antigen is still unknown. The data stem from a study of blood T cells in healthy people across ages. Study-wide findings and caveats: Both naive CD4+ cell counts and diversity were greater in long-lived donors than in aged donors. Total diversity from one million sequenced T cells was likely underestimated.

Germline values: CDR1 DFQATT, CDR2 SNEGSKA (reference sequence). Trimming took 6 bases from V and 3 from J, leaving 18 bases between them. The CDR3 extends over 14 amino acids. Then a second PCR, running roughly 6 to 12 cycles, was carried out with a sample-barcoded 5' primer and a J-beta primer mix. The template-switch adaptor, which had 12 random nucleotides, put a tag on each cDNA molecule. TCRdb reprocessed the 5' RACE reads via MiXCR and lists one record per CDR3 protein. The sample has 380,000 or so distinct CDR3 sequences; approximately 47% are singletons. The receptor comes from a man between 60 and 75 years old in good health. The chain uses TRBV20-1 and TRBJ2-7, with D possibly called TRBD1 or TRBD2 (6 bases each). Sequencing used blood. In nucleotides, the CDR3 is TGCAGTGCGCCTGGGGGGTGGACAGACTACGAGCAGTACTTC. It encodes CSAPGGWTDYEQYF.